The sequence of this T cell receptor beta chain was determined in a study of blood T cell repertoires in COVID-19. Study in general: Samples came from the United States, Italy and Spain, spanning acute and convalescent COVID-19. In each case, the material was cDNA or gDNA derived from T cells, B-cell-depleted T cells, or PBMCs.

Methods used by the authors: Using reference gene primer amplification, nucleated cell counts were estimated. Sequencing used immunoSEQ multiplex PCR; TCRdb keeps in-frame clones, though not all of them. Clonal size and the V and J genes are those of that table, whereas D and trimming came from the DNA. The sample has 130,000 or so clones, just under 80% seen once; the top ten hold about a sixth. Germline CDR1 and CDR2: SGHAT and FQNNGV. The V end lost 1 base, the J end lost 5 bases, and 6 bases lay between the germline ends. This CDR3 comprises 12 residues. The clonotype originates from a man aged 55 to 70 with active or convalescent COVID-19. V and J are TRBV11-2 and TRBJ2-7, with unresolved D. Sequencing input: peripheral blood. The CDR3 is CASSLVVDEQYF. Written as DNA, the CDR3 is TGTGCCAGCAGCTTAGTAGTCGACGAGCAGTACTTC. Supplemented by reference TRBV11-2 and TRBJ2-7, the full variable domain reads EAGVAQSPRYKIIEKRQSVAFWCNPISGHATLYWYQQILGQGPKLLIQFQNNGVVDDSQLPKDRFSAERLKGVDSTLKIQPAKLEDSAVYLCASSLVVDEQYFGPGTRLTVT.